Listed below are T cell receptor beta chains from one sample, sequenced in a study of technical replicates of blood from a few donors. Here immunoSEQ multiplex PCR was the method, and the copy in TCRdb shows in-frame clones only, minus some. Seen here are around 83,000 clones, about nine tenths observed once, and the top ten hold 0.3% to 0.45%. The sample consisted of T cells isolated from PBMCs. Every receptor here comes from a human donor in good health. Some clones in this sample may be carry-over from other donors' samples. The CDR3 runs from the conserved cysteine through the conserved F or W. Each record gives: CDR3 DNA, CDR3 protein, J gene, clone size, V gene, D gene. A D gene is named only where the DNA matches it firmly. Not every row has a clone size; where given, it reads once, few, many or a size class.

TGTGCCAGCAGCCCCGAACCGGTTTTAGCTGAAGCTTTCTTT,CASSPEPVLAEAFF,TRBJ1-1,NA,TRBV11-1,NA
TGTGCCAGCAGCTTGCCGCTCGCGGGGGTGCAAAACACCGGGGAGCTGTTTTTT,CASSLPLAGVQNTGELFF,TRBJ2-2,NA,TRBV5-4,TRBD2
TGTGCCAGCAGTGATTTTGTGACAGGGACCGGGGAGCTGTTTTTT,CASSDFVTGTGELFF,TRBJ2-2,NA,TRBV6-1,TRBD1
TGTGCCAGCAGTCTACCTAGCGGGAGGGCTAAGATACGCCAGTATTTT,CASSLPSGRAKIRQYF,TRBJ2-3,NA,TRBV2,TRBD2
TGTGCCAGCCAGACAGGGGGAGACTCCTACAATGAGCAGTTCTTC,CASQTGGDSYNEQFF,TRBJ2-1,NA,TRBV2,TRBD1
TGTGCCAGCAGCTCCCGGACAGGGAGCTCCTACGAGCAGTACTTC,CASSSRTGSSYEQYF,TRBJ2-7,NA,TRBV7-2,TRBD1
TGTGCCAGCAGCAGAGACAGGTCTTATCAGCCCCAGCATTTT,CASSRDRSYQPQHF,TRBJ1-5,NA,TRBV21-1,NA
TGTGCCTGGAGTGCCCCAGGTCGAACTGAAGCTTTCTTT,CAWSAPGRTEAFF,TRBJ1-1,once,TRBV30,NA
TGTGCCAGCACCCAGGAAGTTTCCTACAATGAGCAGTTCTTC,CASTQEVSYNEQFF,TRBJ2-1,once,TRBV6-6,NA
TGCGCCAGCAGCCAAGACCCGGGTAGTCTAGAGACCCAGTACTTC,CASSQDPGSLETQYF,TRBJ2-5,NA,TRBV4-1,NA
TGTGCCAGCAGCCGACAGGGGGCGAATGTCGAGCAGTACTTC,CASSRQGANVEQYF,TRBJ2-7,NA,TRBV11-1,TRBD1
TGCGCCAGCAGCTTACTGGGAGGGGAAGGCACTGAAGCTTTCTTT,CASSLLGGEGTEAFF,TRBJ1-1,NA,TRBV5-1,NA
TGTGCCAGCAGCCAAACGGGGGGCCCCACTAACTATGGCTACACCTTC,CASSQTGGPTNYGYTF,TRBJ1-2,once,TRBV14,NA
TGCAGTGCTAGAGATGGAAGGGGAGCTTTCTTT,CSARDGRGAFF,TRBJ1-1,NA,TRBV20-1,NA
TGCGCCAGCAGCCAAGTAATGGGAGGGGACTACGAGCAGTACTTC,CASSQVMGGDYEQYF,TRBJ2-7,NA,TRBV4-1,TRBD2
TGTGCCAGCAGCCCCCAAATAGGGGGCGAAAAGGGTGAGCAGTTCTTC,CASSPQIGGEKGEQFF,TRBJ2-1,NA,TRBV4-2,TRBD1
TGTGCCAGCAGTGTTTTACAGGGGCGGGGCACTGAAGCTTTCTTT,CASSVLQGRGTEAFF,TRBJ1-1,NA,TRBV25-1,TRBD1
TGTGCCAGCAGCGTAGACAACACCTACGAGCAGTACTTC,CASSVDNTYEQYF,TRBJ2-7,NA,TRBV9,NA
TGCAGCGCCGACCCCGACAGGGGAGTAGCCCAGTACTTC,CSADPDRGVAQYF,TRBJ2-5,NA,TRBV29-1,TRBD1
TGTGCCAGCAGTTACTCTACAGGGAACACTGAAGCTTTCTTT,CASSYSTGNTEAFF,TRBJ1-1,NA,TRBV6-5,NA
TGTGCCAGCAGCTTTGGAGGGCCCTACAATGAGCAGTTCTTC,CASSFGGPYNEQFF,TRBJ2-1,NA,TRBV11-2,NA
TGTGCCAGCAGCGAACAGGGAAGCTCCTACGAGCAGTACTTC,CASSEQGSSYEQYF,TRBJ2-7,once,TRBV9,NA
TGCGCCAGCTCTGTCCGGGGAGGGCCCCAGGGTGAGCAGTTCTTC,CASSVRGGPQGEQFF,TRBJ2-1,once,TRBV5-1,TRBD2
TGTGCCTGTACAGGGCAGTTCCACCAGTACTTC,CACTGQFHQYF,TRBJ2-7,NA,TRBV30,NA
TGTGCCTCCTTGGGTGCGGGACAGCCCCAGCATTTT,CASLGAGQPQHF,TRBJ1-5,NA,TRBV19,NA
TGTGCCAGCAGAGAATCCCCGCAAGAGACCCAGTACTTC,CASRESPQETQYF,TRBJ2-5,NA,TRBV2,NA
TGTGCCAGCGCTGCCGGGCGGGTAACCGAGCAGTACTTC,CASAAGRVTEQYF,TRBJ2-7,NA,TRBV27,NA
TGTGCCAGTAGGGGGACAGGGACCTACGAGCAGTACTTC,CASRGTGTYEQYF,TRBJ2-7,NA,TRBV19,TRBD1
TGTGCCATCACCACACAGGGGTTATTGGACGAGCAGTACTTC,CAITTQGLLDEQYF,TRBJ2-7,NA,TRBV10-3,TRBD1
TGCGCCAGCAGCCAAGTGTACAGGGTAGTATACAATGAGCAGTTCTTC,CASSQVYRVVYNEQFF,TRBJ2-1,NA,TRBV4-1,NA
TGTGCCAGCAGCCTCTATGGTAATGAGCAGTTCTTC,CASSLYGNEQFF,TRBJ2-1,NA,TRBV9,NA
TGTGCCACTCAGGGATACCAAGAGATCCAGTACTTC,CATQGYQEIQYF,TRBJ2-5,NA,TRBV5-4,NA
TGCAGCATATCCGGACTAGCGGGAGTCAACAATGAGCAGTTCTTC,CSISGLAGVNNEQFF,TRBJ2-1,NA,TRBV29-1,TRBD2
TGTGCCAGCAGTAGCGGGACCTCTTATCCTAGCACAGATACGCAGTATTTT,CASSSGTSYPSTDTQYF,TRBJ2-3,NA,TRBV28,TRBD2